The sequence of this TCR beta chain was determined in a study of pediatric ulcerative colitis. Findings and caveats of the study: Two rectal CDR3 clonotypes occurred in all ulcerative colitis patients. Clonal expansions reduced rectal repertoire diversity in acute severe colitis.

Data came from immunoSEQ multiplex PCR; TCRdb stores just in-frame clones and leaves some out. Among around 65,000 clones listed, 70% to 85% were seen once. A remark on this clone: Its target is unknown.

Germline-derived CDR1 and CDR2 are LNHDA and SQIVND (reference sequence). V was trimmed by 3 bases and J by 2 bases, leaving 14 bases between them. There are 15 residues in the CDR3. This clonotype originated in a boy between 5 and 17 years old with moderate ulcerative colitis. Sequences were obtained from blood. The rearrangement links TRBV19 to TRBJ2-7, with D uncertain. The CDR3 loop is CASSIFPGITYEQYF. CDR3 DNA sequence: TGTGCCAGTAGTATCTTCCCAGGAATCACCTACGAGCAGTACTTC.